This is a list of T cell receptor beta chains from one sample in a study of cytomegalovirus exposure and HLA in healthy donors. Using immunoSEQ multiplex PCR, the repertoire was profiled, and TCRdb retains in-frame clones only, with some absent. The sample holds 80,000 to 100,000 clones; 87% are singletons and the top ten take around 6.3%. Sequencing input: PBMCs. The receptors here all came from a young man in good health and CMV-seropositive. Both conserved end residues are part of each CDR3. Each record gives: clone size, D gene, J gene, V gene, CDR3 protein, CDR3 DNA. A D gene is named only where the DNA matches it firmly. The size of a clone is reported for some rows only, either as once, few or many, or as a class for expanded clones.

- | TRBD1 | TRBJ1-2 | TRBV7-6 | CASSLRPGGYYGYTF | TGTGCCAGCAGCTTAAGGCCAGGGGGGTACTATGGCTACACCTTC
- | TRBD2 | TRBJ2-3 | TRBV6-5 | CASSGLAGGTDTQYF | TGTGCCAGCAGCGGACTAGCGGGGGGAACAGATACGCAGTATTTT
- | - | TRBJ2-1 | TRBV10-2 | CASSQGGEQFF | TGCGCCAGCAGTCAGGGAGGTGAGCAGTTCTTC
once | - | TRBJ1-5 | TRBV9 | CASSSGNQPQHF | TGTGCCAGCAGTTCAGGGAATCAGCCCCAGCATTTT
- | - | TRBJ2-7 | TRBV19 | CASSIGQGNEQYF | TGTGCCAGTAGTATAGGGCAGGGCAACGAGCAGTACTTC
- | - | TRBJ1-1 | TRBV4-1 | CASSQDYFSGVAFF | TGCGCCAGCAGCCAAGACTACTTTTCGGGTGTAGCTTTCTTT
- | - | TRBJ2-7 | TRBV27 | CASSSSDRYSSYEQYF | TGTGCCAGCAGTTCCTCGGACAGATACAGCTCCTACGAGCAGTACTTC
- | - | TRBJ2-2 | TRBV5-4 | CASGFEAGELFF | TGTGCCAGCGGGTTTGAGGCCGGGGAGCTGTTTTTT
- | - | TRBJ2-3 | TRBV2 | CASSVGSSGTDTQYF | TGTGCCAGCAGTGTAGGTAGCTCGGGCACAGATACGCAGTATTTT
- | TRBD2 | TRBJ2-7 | TRBV4-1 | CASSLDFIGLAGGGGYEQYF | TGCGCCAGCAGCCTAGATTTTATAGGACTAGCGGGAGGCGGAGGATACGAGCAGTACTTC
- | TRBD1 | TRBJ1-2 | TRBV6-1 | CASRNPGQGAYGYTF | TGTGCCAGCAGAAACCCGGGACAGGGGGCCTATGGCTACACCTTC
once | - | TRBJ1-1 | TRBV5-1 | CASSWDSGNTEAFF | TGCGCCAGCAGTTGGGACTCAGGAAACACTGAAGCTTTCTTT